Following are 29 T cell receptor beta chains from one sample sequenced in a study of cytomegalovirus exposure and HLA in healthy donors. The assay was immunoSEQ multiplex PCR, and TCRdb's table has in-frame clones only and misses some. This table holds some 160,000 clones, just over 90% found once. Input material: PBMCs. Receptors originate from a man between 18 and 35 years old in good health and CMV-seronegative.

The V gene is TRBV4-2, the J gene TRBJ2-1, with 10 bases matching TRBD2. With 1 base clipped from V and 5 bases from J, the junction kept 5 bases outside the gene matches. This CDR3 region has 16 residues. CDR1 LGHNA and CDR2 YNFKEQ come from the germline V gene. The CDR3 here is CASSQVGLAVNNEQFF. The CDR3 coding sequence is TGTGCCAGCAGCCAAGTCGGACTAGCGGTAAACAATGAGCAGTTCTTC.

This rearrangement joins TRBV2 to TRBJ2-3; D might be TRBD2 (5 bases). The V and J ends lost 6 bases and 2 bases respectively, with 24 bases between them. The CDR3 spans 18 residues. CDR1 SNHLY and CDR2 FYNNEI come from the germline V gene. The CDR3 nucleotides read TGTGCCAGCAGGACCCCCATTTTCAGCGGAGGTACCACAGATACGCAGTATTTT. Encoded protein: CASRTPIFSGGTTDTQYF.

The chain carries TRBV6-6 and TRBJ1-4, with a possible D match to TRBD1 (5 bases). Trimming left V 6 bases short and J 12 bases short, with 11 bases between. This CDR3 spans 11 amino acids. The V gene's germline CDR1 is MNHNY and CDR2 SVGAGI (reference sequence). CDR3 sequence: CASRGRQQLFF. The CDR3, as DNA: TGTGCCAGCAGAGGCCGACAGCAACTGTTTTTT.

The chain has TRBV19 and TRBJ2-7; 9 nucleotides agree with TRBD1. This CDR3 region has 13 residues. Looked up from germline, CDR1 is LNHDA and CDR2 is SQIVND (reference sequence). V shed 5 bases and J 3 bases; nucleotides not matched to a gene: 2. This CDR3 is CASSPTGGYEQYV. The CDR3 DNA sequence: TGTGCCAGTAGTCCGACAGGGGGCTACGAGCAGTACGTC.

This chain uses TRBV18 with TRBJ2-3, with TRBD1 as a possible D gene (5 bases). Germline assignment: CDR1 KGHSH and CDR2 LQKENI. The CDR3 contains 16 residues. Trimming pared 0 bases from V and 3 bases from J, leaving 13 bases between. The CDR3 DNA reads as TGTGCCAGCTCACCACCGAACAACGCAGGGACAGATACGCAGTATTTT. This sequence encodes CASSPPNNAGTDTQYF.

This clone came up once. The CDR3 is CASSYARESNQPQHF. CDR3 nucleotides: TGTGCCAGCAGTTATGCCCGGGAGAGCAATCAGCCCCAGCATTTT. The V and J genes are TRBV6-5 and TRBJ1-5; D not resolved. Per the germline V gene, CDR1 is MNHEY and CDR2 is SVGAGI. The CDR3 loop spans 15 amino acids. Trimming took 3 bases from V and 1 from J, leaving 10 bases between them.

This clone was counted once. The chain has TRBV7-9 and TRBJ2-7, with a weak D call TRBD2 (7 bases). From germline, CDR1 is SEHNR and CDR2 FQNEAQ (reference sequence). The CDR3 is made up of 13 amino acids. V was cut by 2 bases and J by 3 bases, with 8 bases left in between. The DNA of the CDR3 is TGTGCCAGCAGCTTAAGGGGGGGCTACGAGCAGTACGTC. Residues: CASSLRGGYEQYV.

This clone appeared once. The chain employs TRBV2 and TRBJ2-4; no clear D. Germline V lookup: CDR1 SNHLY, CDR2 FYNNEI. V shed 1 base and J shed 0 bases, with 4 bases lying between them. This CDR3 is built from 14 residues. CDR3 sequence: CASSEDIAKNIQYF. As DNA, the CDR3 is TGTGCCAGCAGTGAAGATATAGCCAAAAACATTCAGTACTTC.

CDR3 loop: CASSLVGRAEDTQYF. Here the CDR3 DNA reads TGCGCCAGCAGCTTGGTCGGCAGGGCCGAAGATACGCAGTATTTT. This chain uses TRBV5-1 with TRBJ2-3; D perhaps matches TRBD1 (5 bases). The germline gives CDR1 SGHRS, CDR2 YFSETQ. V dropped 0 bases and J dropped 5 bases, with 13 bases sitting between them. The length of the CDR3 is 15 residues.

The sample holds a few counts of this clone. The V gene is TRBV4-2, the J gene TRBJ1-1; 11 bases agree with TRBD1. The CDR3 is 14 residues long. The germline V gene has CDR1 LGHNA and CDR2 YNFKEQ. V shed 4 bases and J 6 bases; nucleotides not matched to a gene: 4. CDR3 coding DNA: TGTGCCAGCAGCCTGGGGACAGGGGGATCTGAAGCTTTCTTT. Protein: CASSLGTGGSEAFF.

J is TRBJ2-7 and V is TRBV4-3; possibly TRBD1 for D (7 bases). Trimming removed 1 base at V and 6 bases at J, with 19 bases between. CDR1 LGHNA and CDR2 YSLEER come from the germline V gene. The CDR3 consists of 16 residues. The CDR3 is CASSQVWQGGIVEQYV. The CDR3 DNA reads TGCGCCAGCAGCCAAGTTTGGCAGGGGGGTATCGTCGAGCAGTACGTC.

CDR3 DNA sequence: TGTGCCAGCAGTCGACAGGGGGCGTTTGACGGCTACACCTTC. Translated: CASSRQGAFDGYTF. The rearrangement links TRBV6-5 to TRBJ1-2; 10 nucleotides line up with TRBD1. Germline CDR1 and CDR2: MNHEY and SVGAGI. Losses at the gene ends were 5 bases for V and 8 bases for J; bases not matched to a gene: 8. The CDR3 has 14 amino acids.

The CDR3: CASSREQGNYGYTF. The CDR3 region has the DNA TGTGCCAGCAGCAGAGAACAGGGGAACTATGGCTACACCTTC. The rearrangement uses TRBV6-5 and TRBJ1-2; TRBD1 aligns across 7 bases. The junction had 6 bases not matched to a gene; V was cut back by 6 bases and J by 2 bases. The CDR3 is made up of 14 amino acids. The germline CDR1 and CDR2 sequences are MNHEY and SVGAGI.

This chain connects TRBV5-1 to TRBJ1-1; 10 bases map to TRBD1. V was clipped by 0 bases and J by 1 base; unmatched bases: 0. The CDR3 has 15 amino acids. In germline, CDR1 is SGHRS, CDR2 YFSETQ. The CDR3 is CASSLGDRGNTEAFF. CDR3 nucleotides: TGCGCCAGCAGCTTGGGGGACAGGGGGAACACTGAAGCTTTCTTT. Variable domain in full (rest from reference TRBV5-1 and TRBJ1-1): KAGVTQTPRYLIKTRGQQVTLSCSPISGHRSVSWYQQTPGQGLQFLFEYFSETQRNKGNFPGRFSGRQFSNSRSEMNVSTLELGDSALYLCASSLGDRGNTEAFFGQGTRLTVV.

The V gene is TRBV4-2, the J gene TRBJ1-5, with D uncertain. Trimming removed 1 base at V and 6 bases at J, with 7 bases between. Germline V CDR1 and CDR2: LGHNA, YNFKEQ. CDR3 length: 13 residues. This CDR3 reads CASSQVGPQPQHF. In DNA, the CDR3 is TGTGCCAGCAGCCAAGTTGGCCCTCAGCCCCAGCATTTT.

The table lists this clone with a few counts. This chain uses TRBV5-1 with TRBJ2-5; D is ambiguous. CDR3 length: 13 amino acids. V was shortened by 2 bases and J by 2 bases, with 7 bases between the two germline ends. In germline, CDR1 is SGHRS, CDR2 YFSETQ. The CDR3 here is CASSFAAQETQYF. CDR3 nucleotides: TGCGCCAGCAGCTTTGCTGCGCAAGAGACCCAGTACTTC.

The V call is TRBV7-8, the J call TRBJ1-2; no firm D call. The CDR3 extends over 15 amino acids. The germline CDR1 and CDR2 sequences are SGHVS and FQNEAQ. The V and J ends lost 2 bases and 0 bases respectively, with 10 bases between them. The DNA for the CDR3 is TGTGCCAGCAGCTTACTCCGGGGAGCTAACTATGGCTACACCTTC. Amino acids: CASSLLRGANYGYTF.

The CDR3 DNA sequence: TGTGCTAGTGCCGGGACAGGGGCCTACGAGCAGTACGTC. This codes for CASAGTGAYEQYV. V is TRBV12-5 and J is TRBJ2-7, with 10 nucleotides matching TRBD1. V gave up 7 bases and J gave up 2 bases; unmatched junction bases: 2. The germline CDR1 and CDR2 sequences are LGHNT and FRNRAP. This CDR3 is built from 13 residues.

The chain couples TRBV27 to TRBJ1-2; the D gene is possibly TRBD1 (6 bases). Germline CDR1 is MNHEY and CDR2 is SMNVEV (reference sequence). Trimming shortened V by 6 bases and J by 4 bases, and 18 bases separated the two germline ends. This CDR3 region has 15 residues. The CDR3 sequence is CASRPYHTGLYGYTF. The DNA of the CDR3 is TGTGCCAGCAGACCCTACCACACAGGGCTCTATGGCTACACCTTC.

The chain carries TRBV5-6 and TRBJ2-7; 12 bases align to TRBD2. Trimming cost V 7 bases and J 2 bases; bases outside gene matches: 7. The CDR3 spans 15 residues. Germline V CDR1 and CDR2: SGHDT, YYEEEE. For the CDR3, the DNA is TGTGCCAGCTCAGCGACTAGCGGGGGAACCTACGAGCAGTACGTC. Amino acid sequence: CASSATSGGTYEQYV.

The chain uses TRBV5-6 and TRBJ2-5; D remains ambiguous. CDR1 is SGHDT and CDR2 is YYEEEE in the germline V gene. This CDR3 is 14 amino acids long. Trimming cost V 2 bases and J 3 bases, with 11 bases left between them. The CDR3 region has the DNA TGTGCCAGCAGCTTAATGAGCGCTGAAGAGACCCAGTACTTC. Its protein product is CASSLMSAEETQYF.

V usage is TRBV9 and J usage is TRBJ2-1; 7 nucleotides match TRBD2. This CDR3 comprises 16 residues. With 3 bases clipped from V and 5 bases from J, the junction kept 11 bases outside the gene matches. Germline V lookup: CDR1 SGDLS, CDR2 YYNGEE. CDR3 protein: CASSGGAGEVDNEQFF. The CDR3 DNA follows: TGTGCCAGCAGCGGGGGTGCGGGAGAGGTCGACAATGAGCAGTTCTTC.

This chain links TRBV19 with TRBJ1-1, with D hard to call. Trimming took off 3 bases at V and 5 bases at J, with 7 bases between the two ends. Germline lookup yields CDR1 LNHDA and CDR2 SQIVND (reference sequence). The CDR3 consists of 12 residues. CDR3 sequence (DNA): TGTGCCAGTAGTATCGGGGTTACTGAAGCTTTCTTT. Protein sequence: CASSIGVTEAFF.

The rearrangement links TRBV29-1 to TRBJ1-1; TRBD1 matches at 8 bases. The junction had 13 bases not matched to a gene; V was cut back by 4 bases and J by 0 bases. This CDR3 region has 17 residues. Germline V gene sequence: CDR1 SQVTM, CDR2 ANQGSEA. The CDR3 DNA follows: TGCAGCGTTGTGATTTTGGACAGGGATATAATGAACACTGAAGCTTTCTTT. Amino acids: CSVVILDRDIMNTEAFF. The complete variable domain, with remaining parts taken from reference TRBV29-1 and TRBJ1-1, reads SAVISQKPSRDICQRGTSLTIQCQVDSQVTMMFWYRQQPGQSLTLIATANQGSEATYESGFVIDKFPISRPNLTFSTLTVSNMSPEDSSIYLCSVVILDRDIMNTEAFFGQGTRLTVV.

The CDR3 loop is CASSGDLLQGSTEAFF. The CDR3 coding sequence is TGTGCCAGCTCAGGTGACCTACTACAGGGTAGCACTGAAGCTTTCTTT. V gene TRBV18 combines with J gene TRBJ1-1, with a tentative D call TRBD1 (6 bases). V was trimmed by 5 bases and J by 4 bases, leaving 20 bases between them. Germline V gene lookup returns CDR1 KGHSH and CDR2 LQKENI. The CDR3 contains 16 residues.

The gene calls are TRBV7-2 and TRBJ2-2; 9 bases are shared with TRBD2. Trimming took 1 base from V and 4 from J; bases not matched to a gene: 7. CDR1 and CDR2 from the germline V gene are SGHTA and FQGNSA. This CDR3 region has 17 residues. The CDR3 DNA is TGTGCCAGCAGCTTAGGCGGTGGGACTAGCCTCACCGGGGAGCTGTTTTTT. Amino acids: CASSLGGGTSLTGELFF.

This sequence joins TRBV27 and TRBJ1-1, with 9 nucleotides matching TRBD1. Germline lookup yields CDR1 MNHEY and CDR2 SMNVEV (reference sequence). Trimming removed 2 bases from V and 4 bases from J; junction bases left unmatched: 11. The CDR3 runs 17 residues. The CDR3 coding sequence is TGTGCCAGCAGTTTAAGGAGGGACAGGGTTACGGTCACTGAAGCTTTCTTT. Its translation: CASSLRRDRVTVTEAFF.

Concerning this clone: It is unclear where the CDR3 begins or ends on the DNA, so no DNA is shown, and the CDR3 is as TCRdb lists it. This sequence joins TRBV5-1 and TRBJ2-2; no check of the table's D call, TRBD1, against the DNA was made. Germline lookup yields CDR1 SGHRS and CDR2 YFSETQ. The CDR3 is 14 residues long, ends included. CDR3 sequence: CASSFQMSTGELFF.

The rearrangement links TRBV10-2 to TRBJ2-2; TRBD2 matches at 14 bases. The CDR3 sequence is 19 residues long. V trimming: 7 bases; J trimming: 4 bases; junction bases outside the gene matches: 14. From germline, CDR1 is WSHSY and CDR2 SAAADI. The CDR3 region is CASTPLPGLAGESTGELFF. In DNA, the CDR3 is TGCGCCAGCACTCCGCTACCGGGACTAGCGGGAGAAAGCACCGGGGAGCTGTTTTTT.